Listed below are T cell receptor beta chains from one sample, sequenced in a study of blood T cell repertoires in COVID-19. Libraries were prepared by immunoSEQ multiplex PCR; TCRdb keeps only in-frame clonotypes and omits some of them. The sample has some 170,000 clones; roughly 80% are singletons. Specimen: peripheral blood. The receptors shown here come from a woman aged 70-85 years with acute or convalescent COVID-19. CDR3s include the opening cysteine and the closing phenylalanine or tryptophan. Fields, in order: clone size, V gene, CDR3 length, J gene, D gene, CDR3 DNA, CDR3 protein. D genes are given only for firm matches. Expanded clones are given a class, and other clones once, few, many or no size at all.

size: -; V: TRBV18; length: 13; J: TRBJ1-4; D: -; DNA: TGTGCCAGCTCACGAGGGCTCGAAGAAAAACTGTTTTTT; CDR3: CASSRGLEEKLFF
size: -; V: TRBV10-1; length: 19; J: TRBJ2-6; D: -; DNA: TGCGCCAGCAGTGAGTCCACCAGCGGGCGCCTCTCTGGGGCCAACGTCCTGACTTTC; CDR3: CASSESTSGRLSGANVLTF
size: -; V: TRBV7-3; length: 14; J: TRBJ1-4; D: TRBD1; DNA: TGTGCCAGCAGCTACGGACAGGCCCCTGAAAAACTGTTTTTT; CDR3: CASSYGQAPEKLFF
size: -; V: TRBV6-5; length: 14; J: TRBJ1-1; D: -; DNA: TGTGCCAGCAGTCCTCACAGGGATACGGCTGAAGCTTTCTTT; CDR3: CASSPHRDTAEAFF
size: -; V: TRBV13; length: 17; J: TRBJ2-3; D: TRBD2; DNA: TGTGCCAGCAGCCAGGCCAGCGGGGGCATGAGCACAGATACGCAGTATTTT; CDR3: CASSQASGGMSTDTQYF
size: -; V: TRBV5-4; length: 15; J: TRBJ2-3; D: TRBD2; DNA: TGTGCCAGCAGCTTGGAACCACGGGGGGGTAGGACGCAGTATTTT; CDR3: CASSLEPRGGRTQYF
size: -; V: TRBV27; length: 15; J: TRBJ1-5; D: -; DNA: TGTGCCAGCAGTCCCGGACACAATAGCAATCAGCCCCAGCATTTT; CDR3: CASSPGHNSNQPQHF
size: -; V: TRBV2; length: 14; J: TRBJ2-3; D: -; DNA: TGTGCCAGCACGGGATCGCGGGTCACAGATACGCAGTATTTT; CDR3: CASTGSRVTDTQYF
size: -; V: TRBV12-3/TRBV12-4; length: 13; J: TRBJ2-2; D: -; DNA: TGTGGCACGTGCAGGGATGACACCGGGGAGCTGTTTTTT; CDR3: CGTCRDDTGELFF
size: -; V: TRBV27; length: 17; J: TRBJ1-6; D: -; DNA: TGTGCCAGCAGTCCTTTCCCCACTGTATCCTATAATTCACCCCTCCACTTT; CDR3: CASSPFPTVSYNSPLHF
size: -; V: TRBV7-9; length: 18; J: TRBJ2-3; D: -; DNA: TGTGCCAGCAGCTTAATAGGCCGAGTAGCACCCGACACAGATACGCAGTATTTT; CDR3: CASSLIGRVAPDTDTQYF
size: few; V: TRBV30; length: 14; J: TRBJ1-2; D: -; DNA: TGTGCCTGGAGTGTATCGTGGAGGGCGTATGGCTACACCTTC; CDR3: CAWSVSWRAYGYTF
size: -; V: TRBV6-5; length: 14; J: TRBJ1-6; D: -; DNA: TGTGCCAGCAGCCCCGGAGGGGTTGGATCACCCCTCCACTTT; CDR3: CASSPGGVGSPLHF
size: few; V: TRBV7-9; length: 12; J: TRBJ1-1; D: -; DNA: TGTGCCAGCAGCTTGAGAGAGGCCCGAGCTTTCTTT; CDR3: CASSLREARAFF
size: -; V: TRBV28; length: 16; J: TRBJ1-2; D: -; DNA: TGTGCCAGCAGTTTCCCGACGGGGGGAAGAGGGGATGGCTACACCTTC; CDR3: CASSFPTGGRGDGYTF
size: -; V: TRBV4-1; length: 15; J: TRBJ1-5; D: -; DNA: TGCGCCAGCAGCCAAGAGGGAGGAAACAATCAGCCCCAGCATTTT; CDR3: CASSQEGGNNQPQHF
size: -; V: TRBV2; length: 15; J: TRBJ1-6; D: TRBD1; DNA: TGTGCCAGCAGATACAGGGGCTCCTATAATTCACCCCTCCACTTT; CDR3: CASRYRGSYNSPLHF